The 20 T cell receptor beta chains below were found in one sample sequenced in a study of cytomegalovirus exposure and HLA in healthy donors (dated by TCRdb to the late 2010s). The receptor library was made with the immunoSEQ multiplex PCR assay. The multiplex PCR relied on a mix of 60 forward primers for TCR Vbeta segments and 13 reverse primers for TCR Jbeta segments. Held by TCRdb, this immuneACCESS table contains in-frame sequences only and omits some clones. Under half of the omission traces to an unresolved V gene where checked; the cause of the rest is unknown. The sample profile shows approximately 250,000 clones; roughly 84% of them were found once. The ten largest make up around 0.22% of the sample. Specimen: PBMCs. The receptors were sampled from a girl aged 2 to 9 in good health and CMV-seronegative.

The chain is built from TRBV19 and TRBJ1-5, with D possibly being TRBD1 (6 bases). The V end lost 5 bases, the J end lost 0 bases, and 14 bases lay between the germline ends. The CDR3 is made up of 16 amino acids. In germline, CDR1 is LNHDA, CDR2 SQIVND (reference sequence). The CDR3, as DNA: TGTGCCAGTAGTCCAAGACAGGAATATAGCAATCAGCCCCAGCATTTT. Translation: CASSPRQEYSNQPQHF.

The chain links TRBV7-6 to TRBJ1-1, with D possibly matching TRBD1 (5 bases). Trimming stripped 4 bases from V and 3 bases from J, with 12 bases between. The CDR3 spans 14 residues. Germline loops: CDR1 SGHVS, CDR2 FNYEAQ. Written as DNA, the CDR3 is TGTGCCAGCAGCTCAGGGTTATCATACACTGAAGCTTTCTTT. Its protein product is CASSSGLSYTEAFF.

Only one count was recorded for this clone. Additional DNA sequences in this sample encode the identical CDR3. The rearrangement links TRBV18 to TRBJ1-3; tentatively, D is TRBD1 (5 bases). There are 14 residues in the CDR3. Germline assignment: CDR1 KGHSH and CDR2 LQKENI. Deletions cut 3 bases from V and 0 bases from J, with 6 bases between. CDR3 nucleotides: TGTGCCAGCTCACCGCAGGGCTCTGGAAACACCATATATTTT. Translating gives CASSPQGSGNTIYF.

In this sample, this clone turned up a few times. The gene calls are TRBV2 and TRBJ1-1; a possible D gene is TRBD1 (5 bases). This CDR3 spans 11 amino acids. The V end lost 6 bases, the J end lost 11 bases, and 13 bases lay between the germline ends. Per the germline V gene, CDR1 is SNHLY and CDR2 is FYNNEI. The CDR3 region has the DNA TGTGCCAGCAGGGGACTCGGAGGGGCTTTCTTT. This gives the protein CASRGLGGAFF.

The sample holds one count of this clone. This rearrangement joins TRBV21-1 to TRBJ2-7; the D call TRBD2 from the table was never checked on the DNA. TRBV21-1 is a known pseudogene. The CDR3 runs 19 residues. The CDR3 region has the DNA TGTGCCAGCAGCAAATCAGCGGGCTCCCCGCTAGTCCACTCCTACGAGCAGTACTTC. Translation: CASSKSAGSPLVHSYEQYF.

This sequence joins TRBV19 and TRBJ1-6; 8 positions agree with TRBD1. Losses at the gene ends were 8 bases for V and 8 bases for J; bases not matched to a gene: 11. Per the germline V gene, CDR1 is LNHDA and CDR2 is SQIVND (reference sequence). The CDR3 sequence is 15 residues long. The CDR3 protein is CASQTGTGRHSPLHF. As DNA, the CDR3 is TGTGCCAGTCAAACCGGGACAGGCAGGCATTCACCCCTCCACTTT.

Comment on this clone: This specimen includes other DNA sequences encoding the same CDR3. The V call is TRBV9, the J call TRBJ2-5, with 8 bases that match TRBD2. Per the germline V gene, CDR1 is SGDLS and CDR2 is YYNGEE. The ends lost 2 bases at V and 5 bases at J; junction bases unmatched: 8. The CDR3 runs to 15 residues. CDR3 coding DNA: TGTGCCAGCAGCGTGGGACTAGGGGGTGGTGAGACCCAGTACTTC. This codes for CASSVGLGGGETQYF.

This clone was detected once. The chain employs TRBV18 and TRBJ2-2; 7 nucleotides align to TRBD2. V dropped 3 bases and J dropped 3; count of bases not matched to a gene: 7. There are 16 residues in the CDR3. Germline-derived CDR1 and CDR2 are KGHSH and LQKENI. CDR3 amino acids: CASSPIGGSYTGELFF. CDR3 in DNA: TGTGCCAGCTCACCGATCGGGGGGTCGTACACCGGGGAGCTGTTTTTT.

The chain has TRBV15 and TRBJ2-5; no clear D gene. The CDR3 has 15 residues. Germline CDR1 is LNHNV and CDR2 is YYDKDF (reference sequence). Trimming stripped 1 base from V and 3 bases from J, with 12 bases between. CDR3 residues: CATSRVTITEETQYF. The CDR3 nucleotides are TGTGCCACCAGCAGAGTAACTATTACCGAAGAGACCCAGTACTTC.

For the CDR3, the DNA is TGTGCCAGTAAGCCCCATGGGAACACTGAAGCTTTCTTT. Its protein is CASKPHGNTEAFF. The chain employs TRBV19 and TRBJ1-1, with D unclear. Germline CDR1 is LNHDA and CDR2 is SQIVND (reference sequence). With 7 bases removed from V and 1 base from J, the gap between germline ends came to 10 bases. CDR3 length: 13 amino acids.

The rearrangement links TRBV15 to TRBJ2-7; D perhaps matches TRBD2 (6 bases). V was pared by 5 bases and J by 1 base, with 12 bases between. The germline CDR1 and CDR2 sequences are LNHNV and YYDKDF (reference sequence). CDR3 length equals 14 residues. In nucleotides, the CDR3 is TGTGCCACCAGCTCCCGGGACTCATCCTACGAGCAGTACTTC. The encoded protein is CATSSRDSSYEQYF.

Note on this clone: At one of its ends the junction is not consistent with the germline gene, which may arise from a read error. The chain carries TRBV7-9 and TRBJ2-7; D ambiguous. Germline values: CDR1 SEHNR, CDR2 FQNEAQ (reference sequence). CDR3 size: 14 residues. The CDR3, as DNA: TGTTCCAGCAGCTTAGATCAGGTTTCCTACGAGCAGTACTTC. It encodes CSSSLDQVSYEQYF.

This clone has a handful of counts. V and J are TRBV5-4 and TRBJ2-7; 8 bases are shared with TRBD2. After removal of 4 bases from V and 0 bases from J, the junction contained 6 bases not matched to a gene. The CDR3 spans 15 residues. The germline CDR1 and CDR2 sequences are SGHNT and YYREEE (reference sequence). The CDR3 reads CASSLPTSGSYEQYF. CDR3 in DNA: TGTGCCAGCAGCCTCCCCACTAGCGGCTCCTACGAGCAGTACTTC.

The V call is TRBV27, the J call TRBJ1-2; 8 bases agree with TRBD1. This CDR3 contains 13 residues. J lost 6 bases, V lost 2 bases, and 2 bases had no gene match. Germline V gives CDR1 MNHEY, CDR2 SMNVEV (reference sequence). The CDR3 sequence is CASSLRRGHGYTF. For the CDR3, the DNA is TGTGCCAGCAGTTTACGCAGGGGGCATGGCTACACCTTC.

The chain joins TRBV19 to TRBJ1-1, with TRBD1 as a possible D gene (5 bases). CDR1 LNHDA and CDR2 SQIVND come from the germline V gene (reference sequence). The CDR3 length is 15 residues. V lost 3 bases, J lost 0 bases, and 11 bases lay in between. The CDR3, as DNA: TGTGCCAGTAGTATCATGGAGGGGATGAACACTGAAGCTTTCTTT. It yields the protein CASSIMEGMNTEAFF.

The chain has TRBV5-1 and TRBJ2-7, with a tentative D call TRBD1 (5 bases). Trimming cost V 2 bases and J 2 bases, with 14 bases left between them. There are 15 residues in the CDR3. Germline assignment: CDR1 SGHRS and CDR2 YFSETQ. The CDR3 DNA reads as TGCGCCAGCAGCTTTGATAGGCAGGACACCTACGAGCAGTACTTC. This sequence encodes CASSFDRQDTYEQYF.

The chain carries TRBV27 and TRBJ1-5; 8 nucleotides align to TRBD1. CDR3 length: 17 residues. V lost 2 bases and J lost 5; bases outside the gene matches: 11. Germline loops: CDR1 MNHEY, CDR2 SMNVEV (reference sequence). CDR3 coding DNA: TGTGCCAGCAGTTTACGAAGCGCGACAGGGGTTCATCAGCCCCAGCATTTT. Its protein product is CASSLRSATGVHQPQHF.

The chain links TRBV5-6 to TRBJ1-6; D ambiguous. Per the germline V gene, CDR1 is SGHDT and CDR2 is YYEEEE. V lost 5 bases to trimming and J lost 4 bases, with 13 bases between them. CDR3 length: 15 residues. As DNA, the CDR3 is TGTGCCAGCAGTTCGCTCGGTATTTATAATTCACCCCTCCACTTT. Amino acids: CASSSLGIYNSPLHF. Variable domain in full (rest from reference TRBV5-6 and TRBJ1-6): DAGVTQSPTHLIKTRGQQVTLRCSPKSGHDTVSWYQQALGQGPQFIFQYYEEEERQRGNFPDRFSGHQFPNYSSELNVNALLLGDSALYLCASSSLGIYNSPLHFGNGTRLTVT.

This chain joins TRBV19 and TRBJ2-1, with 12 bases aligning to TRBD2. This CDR3 spans 15 amino acids. Losses at the gene ends were 4 bases for V and 10 bases for J; bases not matched to a gene: 8. Germline V gives CDR1 LNHDA, CDR2 SQIVND (reference sequence). The CDR3 here is CASSTPSGGAGEQFF. The CDR3 nucleotides are TGTGCCAGTAGTACCCCTAGCGGGGGGGCCGGGGAGCAGTTCTTC. Supplemented by reference TRBV19 and TRBJ2-1, the full variable domain reads DGGITQSPKYLFRKEGQNVTLSCEQNLNHDAMYWYRQDPGQGLRLIYYSQIVNDFQKGDIAEGYSVSREKKESFPLTVTSAQKNPTAFYLCASSTPSGGAGEQFFGPGTRLTVL.

The chain is built from TRBV28 and TRBJ2-1, with TRBD2 identical over 7 bases. The CDR3 has 17 residues. V lost 2 bases, J lost 5 bases, and 12 bases stayed unmatched. Germline V CDR1 and CDR2: MDHEN, SYDVKM. The CDR3 DNA reads as TGTGCCAGCAGTTTACAACTCGGCGGGGGATGGAACAATGAGCAGTTCTTC. Translated, it gives CASSLQLGGGWNNEQFF.